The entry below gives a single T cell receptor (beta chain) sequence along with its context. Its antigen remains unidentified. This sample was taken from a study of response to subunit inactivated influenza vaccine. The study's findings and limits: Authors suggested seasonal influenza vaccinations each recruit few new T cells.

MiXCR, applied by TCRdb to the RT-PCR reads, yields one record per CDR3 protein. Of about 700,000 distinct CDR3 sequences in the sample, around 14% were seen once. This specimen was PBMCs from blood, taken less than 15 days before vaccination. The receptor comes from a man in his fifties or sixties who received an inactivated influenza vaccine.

The chain's CDR3 is CASSEAWTGGDTQYF. CDR3 DNA sequence: TGTGCCAGCAGTGAAGCGTGGACAGGGGGAGATACGCAGTATTTT. The rearrangement joins TRBV2 to TRBJ2-3, with TRBD1 matching 10 bases. CDR3 length: 15 residues. J gave up 5 bases and V 0 bases, and 2 bases lay outside the gene matches. The germline V gene encodes CDR1 SNHLY and CDR2 FYNNEI.